Below, one T cell receptor beta chain is given with its context. Via MiXCR, TCRdb re-called the 5' RACE reads, giving one row per CDR3 protein. The sample carries around 9,100 distinct CDR3 sequences, 60% recorded once. Trimming pared 8 bases from V and 2 bases from J, leaving 16 bases between. CDR1 and CDR2 from the germline V gene are SGHTA and FQGNSA. CDR3 length: 15 amino acids. The chain combines TRBV7-2 with TRBJ2-1; TRBD2 might be the D (5 bases). The source is a female donor with breast cancer. Sequencing input: tumor-infiltrating memory CD4+ T cells sorted from the breast tumor. The subset is: memory CD4+ T cells, CD4+CD45RO+CD25-. The CDR3 nucleotides are TGTGCCAGCCGAGTGTCGGGAAACACCTACAATGAGCAGTTCTTC. It encodes CASRVSGNTYNEQFF.